A single T cell receptor beta chain is shown here with its context. Its antigen is not identified. Germline-derived CDR1 and CDR2 are SEHNR and FQNEAQ (reference sequence). The length of the CDR3 is 16 residues. The ends lost 6 bases at V and 0 bases at J; junction bases unmatched: 7. Hyperthyroidism, newly diagnosed and lasting under 2 months, affected patients aged 18 to 65. This sample was included in a study of T cells in Graves' hyperthyroidism and ophthalmopathy. Study-wide findings and caveats: Expanded thyroid clonotypes (above 0.001) were mostly also found in blood.

Template material for amplifying TCR beta CDR3 regions consisted of RNA transcripts. The primer set for the first-round RT-PCR of the TCR CDR3 was HTBI. TCRdb reprocessed the multiplex PCR reads via MiXCR and lists one record per CDR3 protein. The sample lists roughly 750,000 distinct CDR3 sequences, around 15% occurring once. Source material: blood. The rearrangement uses TRBV7-9 and TRBJ1-1; the match to TRBD1 covers 10 bases. The source of this sequence is a man aged 18 to 35 with Graves' hyperthyroidism. Here the CDR3 reads CASRTGGFKMNTEAFF. In DNA, the CDR3 is TGTGCCAGCAGGACAGGGGGCTTCAAGATGAACACTGAAGCTTTCTTT. Full variable domain (missing parts from reference TRBV7-9 and TRBJ1-1): DTGVSQNPRHKITKRGQNVTFRCDPISEHNRLYWYRQTLGQGPEFLTYFQNEAQLEKSRLLSDRFSAERPKGSFSTLEIQRTEQGDSAMYLCASRTGGFKMNTEAFFGQGTRLTVV.